This TCR beta chain was profiled in a study of Graves' ophthalmopathy and Graves' hyperthyroidism. Study-wide context: At the time of initial diagnosis and before any treatment, peripheral blood was collected.

Study findings and constraints: This model predicted ophthalmopathy progression (sensitivity around 71%, specificity approximately 77%). Most thyroid-expanded clonotypes exceeding 0.001 frequency were also found in blood.

This clonotype was seen more than once but under ten times. Its antigen is unidentified. The V end lost 1 base, the J end lost 4 bases, and 16 bases lay between the germline ends. CDR3 length equals 16 residues. Germline V gives CDR1 PRHDT, CDR2 FYEKMQ (reference sequence). TCR beta CDR3 regions were amplified from RNA transcripts. An opening RT-PCR round employed HTBI primers and preceded a second-round multiplex PCR. TCRdb re-called the multiplex PCR reads with MiXCR, one entry per CDR3 protein. The sample consists of 600,000 to 950,000 distinct CDR3 sequences, approximately 40% of them appearing once.

The TCR sequence derives from an adult man with Graves' ophthalmopathy. The V and J genes are TRBV13 and TRBJ1-2, with D possibly being TRBD1 (5 bases). Sequencing used peripheral blood. The CDR3 loop reads CASSLEGRGKSYGYTF. Written as DNA, the CDR3 is TGTGCCAGCAGCTTAGAAGGGAGGGGAAAGAGCTATGGCTACACCTTC.